This T cell receptor beta chain originates from a study of cytomegalovirus exposure and HLA in healthy donors (dated by TCRdb to between 2016 and 2019). About the study as a whole: In an earlier analysis of several hundred of the donors, about 270 Gb of sequence data and 120 million or so unique TCR beta sequences from some 170 million T cells were reported. Genome-wide SNP genotypes for about 60% of the roughly 700 donors were used in a later genetic analysis, which treated that subset as a discovery cohort. Donor age, sex, ethnicity and CMV serostatus were compiled together with the repertoire data. A later analysis re-analyzed previously published TCR beta repertoires from about 600 donors and added high-resolution HLA genotyping to study TCR occurrence patterns. Rather than using new phenotypic data, the later analysis identified candidate immune exposures from TCR beta sequences and from how often those sequences occurred across donors. Of the 300 to 450 genotyped donors, roughly 80% were placed in the genetic ancestry cluster associated with self-reported Caucasian donors. Class I and class II HLA loci were covered by the typing at four-digit resolution. An earlier analysis of several hundred of the donors used high-throughput TCR beta sequencing to judge whether each TCR beta V gene segment behaved as functional or pseudogenic. The number of donors typed differed by locus, with about 620-630 for A, B, C, DRB1 and DQB1, roughly 520 for DQA1, 600 to 610 for DPA1, and some 450 for DPB1. The aim of the study was to test whether cataloging public T cell receptors could identify signatures of past pathogen exposure. In addition to the first cohort of 650 to 800 subjects, a separate validation cohort of 120 different subjects was used. An early release covering 550 to 650 HLA-typed donors comprised about 290 gigabases of sequencing data and around 80 million unique TCR sequences. Among roughly 400 genotyped donors of the cohort, an average of approximately 240,000 unique TCR beta nucleotide sequences was sequenced per donor, of which roughly 18% were non-productive. Every repertoire in the discovery cohort had been generated on one and the same sequencing platform. A handful of DR-DQ haplotypes were handled as single units for association and clustering because linkage in the cohort was strong. The study combined high-throughput TCR immunosequencing, statistical association of individual TCRs with disease status, and machine learning to predict cytomegalovirus infection status. Using immunosequencing, the study profiled T cell repertoires from fewer than 700 subjects and related those repertoires to cytomegalovirus serostatus. What the work shows at the level of the full study, not this receptor alone: Linkage disequilibrium might explain the correlated functional status among segregating V segments, but an unknown experimental factor could not be ruled out. According to a later analysis, most CMV-associated TCR beta chains appeared to be HLA-restricted, and the HLA associations seemed to be driven largely by CMV exposure. Assigning TCR associations to individual alleles was difficult when HLA alleles, especially DR and DQ, strongly co-occurred. Compared with the approximately 670-donor mean, donors in an Asian-associated ancestry cluster had fewer N-insertions in productive TCRs, according to a later genetic analysis. Some IMGT-functional V segments, including TRBV6-2 and TRBV6-3, could not be distinguished by the 87-base-pair reads and were therefore excluded. In a later genetic analysis, a missense DCLRE1C variant was associated with V-gene and J-gene trimming of TCR beta chains, and the association was replicated in an independent cohort. A later analysis found that HLA-associated TCR beta chains were more clonally expanded and had lower generation probabilities than equally common non-associated chains. The authors suggested that the approach could potentially be extended to other disease states and immunological phenotypes. A later analysis found that TCR association rates varied across HLA loci, with DRB1 alleles showing the most associated TCRs and HLA-C alleles the fewest. Because HLA typing was unavailable for some donors at each locus, only the typed subset was used in association tests. The only immune exposure information available for the cohort was CMV serostatus. At a false discovery rate of 0.05, a later analysis linked about 16,000 TCR beta sequences to specific HLA alleles. In vitro tests confirmed that a few of the cytomegalovirus-associated TCR beta chains recognize cytomegalovirus antigens. The sequencing pipeline was judged likely to have produced a cluster of highly shared sequence variants as a technical artifact. A further reported finding was that TCR beta sequences accurately predicted the HLA-A and HLA-B alleles for most subjects in the first cohort. Several of the top co-occurrence clusters appeared to be linked to parvovirus B19, influenza, CMV and Epstein-Barr virus, according to a later analysis. The classifier was reported to diagnose cytomegalovirus status with high specificity and sensitivity in both the original and validation cohorts. Only TCR beta chains were sequenced in this cohort, and the absence of alpha or paired-chain data limited detectable features. While some public TCRs were present in many individuals, most TCR sequences turned up only very rarely across donors. In the study, 150 to 200 TCR beta chains were listed as associated with cytomegalovirus. The earlier analysis of 587 of the donors excluded roughly 17 rarely observed V segments, including chromosome 9 orphons, because counts were too low. Presence/absence analyses assumed roughly uniform sequencing depth across donors, an assumption that may not hold. In an earlier analysis of roughly 500 of the donors, most TCR beta V segments appeared in productive rearrangements about 87% or about 30% of the time, broadly matching IMGT annotations.

With respect to this clone: Its binding antigen is unknown. Nothing much larger sits one base from this clone, and base qualities are not available.

Libraries were prepared through the immunoSEQ multiplex PCR assay. For the multiplex PCR, a mixture combining 60 forward primers for TCR Vbeta segments and 13 reverse primers for TCR Jbeta segments was used. The CDR3 region of rearranged TCR beta genes was amplified from genomic DNA by a multiplex PCR assay. The Illumina HiSeq System was used to sequence the amplified TCR beta libraries as 87-base-pair reads. In the authors' own workflow: A later analysis tallied 75 million to 95 million unique TCR beta chains across the 700 or so repertoires, and about 12 million of those chains were shared by two or more donors. Raw reads were error-corrected and collapsed into unique sequences by a nearest-neighbor algorithm in which closely related sequences were merged to remove PCR and sequencing errors. Alignment of CDR3 sequences to IMGT reference sequences was used to assign V, D and J gene segments. For a sequence to be retained, at least a six-nucleotide match to both a V gene segment and a J gene segment was required. Rearrangements were called productive when the CDR3 lacked stop codons and stayed in frame with V and J; all others were non-productive. CDR3 was defined by IMGT convention, running from the second conserved V-encoded cysteine to the conserved J-encoded phenylalanine. The earlier analysis of roughly 590 of the donors excluded any sequence lacking an unambiguous match to a single V gene segment. An earlier analysis of a few hundred of the donors called V segments functional above 56.7% productive rearrangements and segregating when the between-donor standard deviation exceeded 5%. A statistical classification framework was built for diagnosing cytomegalovirus status from the catalog of TCR beta chain sequences. In a later analysis, V and J genes were assigned by comparing TCR nucleotide sequences against IMGT/GENE-DB human TR gene sequences. A later analysis assigned CDR3 sequences and most-parsimonious VDJ recombination scenarios with the TCRdist pipeline. A later analysis defined each TCR beta chain by its CDR3 amino acid sequence plus V-gene family, and excluded reads lacking a unique V-gene family. In a later analysis, around 650 highly shared, low-generation-probability nucleotide sequences were removed to address suspected cross-contamination and a sequencing artifact. In a later analysis, a clonal expansion index for each public chain was calculated from normalized within-repertoire ranks of inferred template counts. A later analysis computed generation probabilities with a VDJ recombination model fitted to out-of-frame rearrangements, and checked the results against IGoR. A later analysis scored TCR-TCR, TCR-HLA and TCR-CMV co-occurrence with hypergeometric tests, applying a repertoire-size bias correction to TCR pairs. A later analysis estimated false discovery rates by permuting HLA or CMV assignments 20 times. A later analysis grouped co-occurring TCRs with DBSCAN, adding TCRdist sequence similarity when clustering within HLA-allele-positive subsets. Co-occurrence clustering excluded repertoires with fewer than 30,000 or more than 120,000 public chains, plus five with anomalous nucleotide sharing. TCRdb carries this immuneACCESS record with in-frame sequences only. Its versions omit some clonotypes, under half of them owing to an unresolved V gene in the studies checked, with the rest unexplained. That table is the source of V, J and clone size, and D and trimming were worked out from the DNA. Counted in this sample were some 180,000 clones; around 82% of them appeared once. Of the sample, roughly 2.5% falls within the top ten clones.

Including the terminal cysteine and phenylalanine, the CDR3 comprises 15 residues. Of the read, only the CDR3 DNA is kept; its 45 bases are in frame from base 1. V and J are truncated by 7 bases and 2 bases respectively, leaving an intervening sequence of 15 bases. Based on the germline V gene, the CDR1 and CDR2 sequences are MNHEY and SVGAGI. In total, roughly 710 healthy bone marrow donors made up the cohort. At the time of sampling, all cohort members were nominally healthy, though unrecorded immune exposures were likely present. The donor tested CMV seropositive and was one of the 289 seropositive cohort members. Every donor gave a peripheral blood sample, and the peripheral blood mononuclear cells from that sample were used for TCR beta sequencing. The Qiagen DNeasy Blood Extraction Kit was used to extract genomic DNA from the blood cell samples.

In this chain, TRBV6-5 is recombined with TRBJ1-5, with no confidently assigned D gene. The clonotype originates from a woman aged 30 to 39 in good health and CMV-seropositive. The source material was PBMCs. The nucleotide sequence is given as TGTGCCAGCACCACGGATCCTGCGGGCAATCAGCCCCAGCATTTT. Its protein is CASTTDPAGNQPQHF.